The 11 T cell receptor beta chains listed next were all sequenced from one sample in a study of neoadjuvant anti-PD-1 for oral cavity cancer. TCRdb keeps only in-frame clones here, not all; method: immunoSEQ multiplex PCR. Of around 11,000 clones in the sample, approximately 52% were seen once. The sequencing used tumor tissue, collected before nivolumab (anti-PD-1) treatment. Receptors originate from a person aged 40 to 85 with oral cavity squamous cell carcinoma.

This clone was recorded only once. The J gene is TRBJ2-1, the V gene TRBV4-3; 9 nucleotides align to TRBD2. Germline V lookup: CDR1 LGHNA, CDR2 YSLEER. The CDR3 spans 16 residues. V was clipped by 1 base and J by 0 bases; unmatched bases: 1. The CDR3, as DNA: TGCGCCAGCAGCCAAGCAGCGGGGGGCTCCTACAATGAGCAGTTCTTC. The encoded protein is CASSQAAGGSYNEQFF.

The chain links TRBV19 to TRBJ2-2, with D possibly TRBD2 on 6 matching bases. Germline V CDR1 and CDR2: LNHDA, SQIVND (reference sequence). V lost 7 bases to trimming and J lost 4 bases, with 22 bases between them. CDR3 length: 17 amino acids. CDR3 loop: CASKDINGAGTTGELFF. CDR3 bases: TGTGCCAGTAAGGACATCAATGGCGCGGGGACCACCGGGGAGCTGTTTTTT.

V gene TRBV5-4 combines with J gene TRBJ2-1; 7 positions agree with TRBD2. The CDR3 loop spans 14 amino acids. J lost 4 bases, V lost 4 bases, and 5 bases had no gene match. Germline V gene sequence: CDR1 SGHNT, CDR2 YYREEE (reference sequence). CDR3 sequence: CASSRPGGYNEQFF. The CDR3 DNA reads TGTGCCAGCAGCCGTCCGGGGGGATACAATGAGCAGTTCTTC.

Relative to its sample, this clone is medium-sized. This chain joins TRBV15 and TRBJ1-5, with a weak D call TRBD1 (5 bases). The length of the CDR3 is 15 residues. Germline CDR1 is LNHNV and CDR2 is YYDKDF (reference sequence). Trimming shortened V by 1 base and J by 6 bases, and 13 bases separated the two germline ends. The CDR3 is CATSRGTEGSQPQHF. CDR3 nucleotides: TGTGCCACCAGCAGAGGCACTGAGGGGAGTCAGCCCCAGCATTTT.

This clone was observed a few times. The chain couples TRBV13 to TRBJ2-7; 10 bases map to TRBD1. CDR3 size: 19 residues. Trimming removed 3 bases from V and 4 bases from J; junction bases left unmatched: 18. Germline CDR1 reads PRHDT; CDR2 reads FYEKMQ (reference sequence). The CDR3 DNA is TGTGCCAGCAGCTTGTCTATACGACAGGGGGCGCGGCTAGGGTACGAGCAGTACTTC. This codes for CASSLSIRQGARLGYEQYF.

V and J are TRBV6-1 and TRBJ2-6, with D unresolved. V dropped 8 bases and J dropped 4 bases, with 12 bases sitting between them. CDR1 and CDR2 from the germline V gene are MNHNS and SASEGT. This CDR3 spans 14 amino acids. This CDR3 is CASGEQAGANVLTF. CDR3 DNA sequence: TGTGCCAGCGGAGAGCAAGCGGGGGCCAACGTCCTGACTTTC.

This clone is deemed medium-sized. V usage is TRBV10-3 and J usage is TRBJ1-4; D possibly corresponds to TRBD1 (6 bases). Germline CDR1 is ENHRY and CDR2 is SYGVKD. This CDR3 is 12 amino acids long. Trimming removed 10 bases from V and 6 bases from J, with 12 bases in between. The CDR3: CATGQRYEKLFF. The CDR3, as DNA: TGTGCCACAGGACAGAGATATGAAAAACTGTTTTTT.

This clone was found once. The J gene is TRBJ1-3, the V gene TRBV7-9; D remains unclear. V was pared by 1 base and J by 7 bases, with 2 bases between. CDR3 size: 11 residues. CDR1 and CDR2 from the germline V gene are SEHNR and FQNEAQ (reference sequence). CDR3 amino acids: CASSLGNTIYF. DNA of the CDR3: TGTGCCAGCAGCTTAGGGAACACCATATATTTT.

This clone is large. The chain is built from TRBV9 and TRBJ2-7, with D tentatively TRBD2 (7 bases). The CDR3 extends over 14 amino acids. Germline V gene lookup returns CDR1 SGDLS and CDR2 YYNGEE. With 4 bases removed from V and 6 bases from J, the gap between germline ends came to 17 bases. The CDR3 sequence is CASSPRGAISEQYF. As DNA, the CDR3 is TGTGCCAGCAGCCCCCGGGGGGCCATATCCGAGCAGTACTTC. The full variable domain, its missing parts supplied by reference TRBV9 and TRBJ2-7, is DSGVTQTPKHLITATGQRVTLRCSPRSGDLSVYWYQQSLDQGLQFLIQYYNGEERAKGNILERFSAQQFPDLHSELNLSSLELGDSALYFCASSPRGAISEQYFGPGTRLTVT.

The V call is TRBV5-6, the J call TRBJ1-1; 9 bases map to TRBD1. CDR3 length: 14 residues. Germline CDR1 and CDR2: SGHDT and YYEEEE. V shed 4 bases, J shed 5 bases, and the junction held 6 bases outside the gene matches. For the CDR3, the DNA is TGTGCCAGCAGCCTACAGGGGGCACGGACTGAAGCTTTCTTT. This sequence encodes CASSLQGARTEAFF. The variable domain in full, with the rest retrieved from reference TRBV5-6 and TRBJ1-1, is DAGVTQSPTHLIKTRGQQVTLRCSPKSGHDTVSWYQQALGQGPQFIFQYYEEEERQRGNFPDRFSGHQFPNYSSELNVNALLLGDSALYLCASSLQGARTEAFFGQGTRLTVV.

This clone appeared a few times. This chain uses TRBV6-6 with TRBJ2-4, with 7 bases lining up with TRBD2. Trimming took 6 bases from V and 1 from J; bases not matched to a gene: 9. This CDR3 is 16 amino acids long. Germline V CDR1 and CDR2: MNHNY, SVGAGI (reference sequence). The CDR3 region is CASSHGGNLAKNIQYF. CDR3 in DNA: TGTGCCAGCAGCCACGGGGGGAACTTGGCCAAAAACATTCAGTACTTC.